This TCR beta chain was observed in a study of blood T cell repertoires in COVID-19. The wider study: The United States, Italy and Spain supplied acute and convalescent COVID-19 samples. T cells, B-cell-depleted T cells, or PBMCs provided the cDNA or gDNA that served as material.

Per the study methods: By means of reference gene primer amplification, nucleated cell counts were estimated. Measured with immunoSEQ multiplex PCR; TCRdb has only the in-frame clones, and not every one. That table is the source of V, J and clone size, and D and trimming were worked out from the DNA. This sample has some 170,000 clones; about 81% occur once, and the top ten carry around 8%. The source is a woman aged 70-85 years with acute or convalescent COVID-19. The sample consisted of peripheral blood.

The CDR3 loop reads CASSRGQGDTEAFF. The CDR3 DNA is TGTGCCAGCAGCCGGGGACAGGGGGACACTGAAGCTTTCTTT. This chain connects TRBV5-4 to TRBJ1-1; the match to TRBD1 covers 11 bases. The V and J ends lost 4 bases and 3 bases, in that order; junction bases with no gene match: 2. The CDR3 extends over 14 amino acids. The germline gives CDR1 SGHNT, CDR2 YYREEE (reference sequence).